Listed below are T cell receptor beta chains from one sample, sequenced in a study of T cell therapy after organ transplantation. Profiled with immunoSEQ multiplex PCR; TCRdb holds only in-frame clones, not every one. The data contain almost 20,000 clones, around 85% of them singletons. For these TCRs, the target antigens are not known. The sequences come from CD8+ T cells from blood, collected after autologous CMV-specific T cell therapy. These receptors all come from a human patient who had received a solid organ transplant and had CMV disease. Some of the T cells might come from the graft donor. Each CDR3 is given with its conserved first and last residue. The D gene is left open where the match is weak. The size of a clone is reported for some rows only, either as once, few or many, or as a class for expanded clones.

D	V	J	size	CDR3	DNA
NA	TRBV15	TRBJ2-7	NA	CATSVPTTASYEQYF	TGTGCCACCAGCGTCCCTACTACTGCCTCCTACGAGCAGTACTTC
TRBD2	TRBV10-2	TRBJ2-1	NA	CASSERLAGVHEQFF	TGCGCCAGCAGTGAGCGGCTAGCGGGAGTGCATGAGCAGTTCTTC
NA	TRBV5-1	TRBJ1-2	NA	CASSLERSGYTF	TGCGCCAGCAGCTTGGAAAGGAGCGGCTACACCTTC
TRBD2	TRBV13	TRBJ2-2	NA	CASSLAGGPTGELFF	TGTGCCAGCAGCTTAGCGGGAGGTCCCACCGGGGAGCTGTTTTTT
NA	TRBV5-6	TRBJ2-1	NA	CASSSPGGRQFF	TGTGCCAGCAGCTCCCCGGGGGGCCGGCAGTTCTTC
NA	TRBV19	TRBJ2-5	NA	CASRVQNQETQYF	TGTGCCAGTAGGGTGCAGAACCAAGAGACCCAGTACTTC
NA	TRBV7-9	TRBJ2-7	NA	CASSPNSVGEQYF	TGTGCCAGCAGCCCTAACTCCGTCGGCGAGCAGTACTTC
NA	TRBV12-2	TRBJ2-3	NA	CASRLAFRPRSFTDTQYF	TGTGCAAGTCGCTTAGCGTTTCGGCCCCGGAGCTTCACAGATACGCAGTATTTT
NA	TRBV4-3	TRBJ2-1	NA	CASSQDSAAHSYNEQFF	TGCGCCAGCAGCCAAGATTCAGCGGCCCACTCCTACAATGAGCAGTTCTTC
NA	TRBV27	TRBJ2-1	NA	CASSLSGGVLREQFF	TGTGCCAGCAGTTTATCGGGGGGAGTCCTAAGGGAGCAGTTCTTC
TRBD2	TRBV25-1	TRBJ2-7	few	CASSQSGRAAEQYF	TGTGCCAGCAGTCAGAGCGGGAGGGCCGCCGAGCAGTACTTC
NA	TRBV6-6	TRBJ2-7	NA	CASSYPGTEQYF	TGTGCCAGCAGTTACCCAGGTACAGAGCAGTACTTC
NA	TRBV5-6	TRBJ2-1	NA	CASHGIAEQNNEQFF	TGTGCCAGCCACGGCATAGCGGAGCAGAACAATGAGCAGTTCTTC
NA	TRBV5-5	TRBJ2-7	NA	CASSFRDRRSYEQYF	TGTGCCAGCAGCTTCCGGGACCGCCGCTCCTACGAGCAGTACTTC
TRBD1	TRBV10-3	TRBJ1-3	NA	CAIATGPSSGGNTIYF	TGTGCCATCGCGACAGGGCCCTCTTCGGGTGGAAACACCATATATTTT
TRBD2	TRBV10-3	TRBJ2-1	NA	CAISEPGGDFTYNEQFF	TGTGCCATCAGTGAGCCGGGGGGAGACTTCACATACAATGAGCAGTTCTTC
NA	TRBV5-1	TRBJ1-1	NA	CASRLGTGGPYTEAFF	TGCGCCAGCAGATTAGGGACGGGGGGCCCTTACACTGAAGCTTTCTTT
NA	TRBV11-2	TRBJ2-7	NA	CASSPPRAYEQYF	TGTGCCAGCAGCCCCCCTAGGGCCTACGAGCAGTACTTC
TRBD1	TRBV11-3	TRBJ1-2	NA	CARQEQGDYGYTF	TGTGCCAGGCAGGAACAGGGGGACTATGGCTACACCTTC
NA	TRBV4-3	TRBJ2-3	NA	CASSQGLVGKEADTQYF	TGCGCCAGCAGCCAAGGCTTAGTCGGGAAGGAGGCAGATACGCAGTATTTT
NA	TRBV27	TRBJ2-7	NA	CASSVTGLEQYF	TGTGCCAGCAGTGTCACAGGGCTCGAGCAGTACTTC
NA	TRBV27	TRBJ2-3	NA	CASSHPIFTDTQYF	TGTGCCAGCAGCCACCCGATATTCACAGATACGCAGTATTTT
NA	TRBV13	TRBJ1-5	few	CASSSHKQPQHF	TGTGCCAGCAGCTCCCATAAGCAGCCCCAGCATTTT
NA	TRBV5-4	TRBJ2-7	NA	CASSLELGQGSYEQYF	TGTGCCAGCAGCTTGGAGCTGGGGCAAGGGTCCTACGAGCAGTACTTC
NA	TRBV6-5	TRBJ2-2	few	CASSYDGTNTGELFF	TGTGCCAGCAGTTACGACGGGACAAACACCGGGGAGCTGTTTTTT
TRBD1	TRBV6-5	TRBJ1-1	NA	CASSYSRTGGTEAFF	TGTGCCAGCAGTTACTCCCGGACAGGCGGCACTGAAGCTTTCTTT
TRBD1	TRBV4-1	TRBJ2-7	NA	CASAQPLTGINEQYF	TGCGCCAGCGCCCAGCCTTTGACAGGGATTAACGAGCAGTACTTC
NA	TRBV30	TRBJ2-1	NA	CAWMDSGGEQFF	TGTGCGTGGATGGACTCAGGAGGTGAGCAGTTCTTC
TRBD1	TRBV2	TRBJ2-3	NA	CASSRTGTGLTDTQYF	TGTGCCAGCAGTAGAACCGGGACAGGGCTGACAGATACGCAGTATTTT
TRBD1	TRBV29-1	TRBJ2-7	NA	CSVGDRGEQYF	TGCAGCGTTGGCGACAGGGGCGAGCAGTACTTC
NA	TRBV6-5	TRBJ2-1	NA	CASSLRGTVGEQFF	TGTGCCAGCAGTCTCCGGGGGACAGTCGGTGAGCAGTTCTTC
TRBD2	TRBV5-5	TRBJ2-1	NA	CASSLGTSGSEGLYNEQFF	TGTGCCAGCAGCCTCGGGACTAGCGGGAGTGAAGGGCTTTACAATGAGCAGTTCTTC
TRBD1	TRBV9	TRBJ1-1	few	CASSTGTVGTEAFF	TGTGCCAGCAGCACCGGGACAGTGGGAACTGAAGCTTTCTTT
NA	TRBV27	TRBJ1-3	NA	CASSSDVNSGNTIYF	TGTGCCAGCAGTTCGGATGTCAACTCTGGAAACACCATATATTTT
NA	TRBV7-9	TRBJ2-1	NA	CASSLGAGTLENEQFF	TGTGCCAGCAGCTTAGGGGCCGGGACTTTGGAAAATGAGCAGTTCTTC
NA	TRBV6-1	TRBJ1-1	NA	CASSQEGQTEAFF	TGTGCCAGCAGCCAAGAAGGGCAGACTGAAGCTTTCTTT
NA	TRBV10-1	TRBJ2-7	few	CASSDSSLSYEQYF	TGCGCCAGCAGTGATTCAAGTCTATCCTACGAGCAGTACTTC
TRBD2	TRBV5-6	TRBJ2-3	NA	CASSLSGDSTDTQYF	TGTGCCAGCAGCTTGAGCGGGGATAGCACAGATACGCAGTATTTT
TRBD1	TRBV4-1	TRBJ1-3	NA	CASSQGDSSTGDTIYF	TGCGCCAGCAGCCAAGGGGACAGCTCCACAGGGGACACCATATATTTT
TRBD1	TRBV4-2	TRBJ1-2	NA	CASSQDHNRGGYGYTF	TGTGCCAGCAGCCAAGATCATAACAGGGGGGGCTATGGCTACACCTTC
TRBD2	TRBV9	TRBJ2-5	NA	CASSPSGLAGLETQYF	TGTGCCAGCAGCCCCTCAGGACTAGCGGGTCTGGAGACCCAGTACTTC
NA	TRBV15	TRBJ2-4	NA	CATSSRTGIAIQYF	TGTGCCACCAGCTCCCGGACTGGGATAGCCATTCAGTACTTC
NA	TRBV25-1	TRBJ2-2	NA	CASSEGLNTGELFF	TGTGCCAGCAGTGAAGGGCTTAACACCGGGGAGCTGTTTTTT
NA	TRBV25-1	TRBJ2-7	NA	CASSRDVTYEQYF	TGTGCCAGCAGCCGGGACGTTACCTACGAGCAGTACTTC
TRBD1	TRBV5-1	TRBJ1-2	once	CASSQGQSYGYTF	TGCGCCAGCAGCCAGGGACAGAGTTATGGCTACACCTTC
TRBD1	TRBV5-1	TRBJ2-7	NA	CASSWDIDRGGEQYF	TGCGCCAGCAGCTGGGACATAGACAGGGGCGGCGAGCAGTACTTC
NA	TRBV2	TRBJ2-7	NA	CANLDRSTYEQYF	TGTGCCAACCTAGACAGGTCTACCTACGAGCAGTACTTC
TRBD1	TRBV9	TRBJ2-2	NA	CASSPVPGQDRTGELFF	TGTGCCAGCAGCCCTGTGCCGGGACAGGACCGAACCGGGGAGCTGTTTTTT
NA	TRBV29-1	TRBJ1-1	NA	CSVETMAPEAFF	TGCAGCGTTGAAACTATGGCCCCTGAAGCTTTCTTT
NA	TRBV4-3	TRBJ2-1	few	CASSQGQYNEQFF	TGCGCCAGCAGCCAAGGGCAGTACAATGAGCAGTTCTTC
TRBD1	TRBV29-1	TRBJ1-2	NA	CSVAWTGANGYTF	TGCAGCGTTGCTTGGACAGGGGCGAATGGCTACACCTTC
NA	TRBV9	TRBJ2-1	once	CASSVAGMQFF	TGTGCCAGCAGCGTAGCTGGTATGCAGTTCTTC
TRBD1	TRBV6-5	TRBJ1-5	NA	CASSYNRGRDQPQHF	TGTGCCAGCAGTTACAACAGGGGCAGGGATCAGCCCCAGCATTTT
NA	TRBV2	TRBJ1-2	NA	CASSIRDSDYGYTF	TGTGCCAGCAGTATTCGGGACTCCGATTATGGCTACACCTTC
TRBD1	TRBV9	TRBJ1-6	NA	CASSPRDRYSPLHF	TGTGCCAGCAGCCCCAGGGACAGATATTCACCCCTCCACTTT
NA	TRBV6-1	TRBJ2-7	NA	CASSEARAGYEQYF	TGTGCCAGCAGTGAGGCCAGGGCCGGGTACGAGCAGTACTTC
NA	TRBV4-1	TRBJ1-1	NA	CASSQRPDTEAFF	TGCGCCAGCAGCCAACGACCGGACACTGAAGCTTTCTTT
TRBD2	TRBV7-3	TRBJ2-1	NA	CASSLSPGLAIYNEQFF	TGTGCCAGCAGCTTATCCCCCGGACTAGCTATATACAATGAGCAGTTCTTC
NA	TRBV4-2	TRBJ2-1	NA	CASSQDGGGRTYNEQFF	TGTGCCAGCAGCCAAGATGGTGGCGGGCGCACCTACAATGAGCAGTTCTTC